The 12 T cell receptor beta chains given below trace back to one sample, sequenced in a study of T-cell memory formation after mild COVID-19. Using its own MiXCR run on the 5' RACE reads, TCRdb lists one record per CDR3 protein. The table shows fewer than 450,000 distinct CDR3 sequences, with roughly a quarter occurring only once. The sample was PBMCs or a T cell subset sorted from them (not recorded which). The receptors were gathered from an adult woman who had mild COVID-19 (a few samples of this study predate the infection). Cell type and time point are not known.

This clonotype has more than one count but fewer than ten. The V gene is TRBV11-2, the J gene TRBJ2-3, with a weak D call TRBD2 (6 bases). V dropped 0 bases and J dropped 1 base, with 14 bases sitting between them. The CDR3 consists of 17 residues. Germline CDR1 is SGHAT and CDR2 is FQNNGV. CDR3 loop: CASSLDPAGRGTDTQYF. As DNA, the CDR3 is TGTGCCAGCAGCTTAGACCCTGCGGGACGCGGCACAGATACGCAGTATTTT.

This rearrangement joins TRBV6-2 or TRBV6-3 to TRBJ2-1, with no clear D. This CDR3 has 12 residues. Germline V CDR1 and CDR2: MNHEY, SVGEGT. The germline V and J ends were trimmed by 0 bases and 10 bases, with 7 bases remaining between them. The chain's CDR3 is CASSYSPLEQFF. The CDR3 region has the DNA TGTGCCAGCAGTTACTCGCCCCTAGAGCAGTTCTTC.

This clonotype was counted between two and nine times. The genes are TRBV9 and TRBJ1-1; no clear D gene. V lost 3 bases, J lost 4 bases, and 16 bases lay in between. The CDR3 has 15 residues. Germline CDR1 SGDLS, CDR2 YYNGEE. CDR3 region: CASSGEGSRVTEAFF. The CDR3 nucleotides are TGTGCCAGCAGCGGGGAGGGAAGTCGAGTCACTGAAGCTTTCTTT.

The V and J genes are TRBV15 and TRBJ1-2, with D possibly TRBD1 on 6 matching bases. CDR3 length equals 15 residues. The germline V and J ends were trimmed by 5 bases and 5 bases, with 18 bases remaining between them. Germline V gene data show CDR1 as LNHNV and CDR2 as YYDKDF (reference sequence). Written as DNA, the CDR3 is TGTGCCACCAGCCCTCCGACAGGCTGGCAATATGGCTACACCTTC. It codes for CATSPPTGWQYGYTF. Based on the CDR3 plus reference TRBV15 and TRBJ1-2, the full variable domain is DAMVIQNPRYQVTQFGKPVTLSCSQTLNHNVMYWYQQKSSQAPKLLFHYYDKDFNNEADTPDNFQSRRPNTSFCFLDIRSPGLGDTAMYLCATSPPTGWQYGYTFGSGTRLTVV.

The chain couples TRBV20-1 to TRBJ1-4, with a tentative D call TRBD1 (6 bases). This CDR3 is 16 amino acids long. The V end was cut by 3 bases, the J end by 7 bases, with 21 bases between. Germline CDR1 DFQATT, CDR2 SNEGSKA (reference sequence). CDR3: CSARAISRRGGEKLFF. CDR3 coding DNA: TGCAGTGCTAGGGCGATTTCGCGCAGGGGTGGTGAAAAACTGTTTTTT.

The J gene is TRBJ2-3, the V gene TRBV20-1, with 9 bases identical to TRBD2. Germline-derived CDR1 and CDR2 are DFQATT and SNEGSKA (reference sequence). With V trimmed by 5 bases and J by 2 bases, 8 bases remained unmatched. The CDR3 sequence is 15 residues long. The chain's CDR3 is CSALGTSRNTDTQYF. CDR3 DNA sequence: TGCAGTGCTCTTGGGACTAGCAGAAACACAGATACGCAGTATTTT.

The sample holds a few counts of this clonotype. This chain joins TRBV6-5 and TRBJ1-2; 10 positions agree with TRBD1. V was pared by 6 bases and J by 8 bases, with 3 bases of the junction left unmatched. The germline V gene has CDR1 MNHEY and CDR2 SVGAGI. This CDR3 region has 12 residues. The CDR3 is CASSQGQGGYTF. Here the CDR3 DNA reads TGTGCCAGCAGCCAGGGACAGGGGGGCTACACCTTC.

This chain connects TRBV2 to TRBJ2-1; D gene unclear. Germline CDR1 reads SNHLY; CDR2 reads FYNNEI. V shed 1 base and J shed 4 bases, with 14 bases lying between them. This CDR3 spans 16 amino acids. As DNA, the CDR3 is TGTGCCAGCAGTGAAGGCACACAGCTAAGATACAATGAGCAGTTCTTC. Its translation: CASSEGTQLRYNEQFF.

This rearrangement joins TRBV24-1 to TRBJ2-7, with 9 nucleotides matching TRBD1. Germline values: CDR1 KGHDR, CDR2 SFDVKD. The CDR3 is 16 amino acids. The V segment lost 3 bases and the J segment 2 bases; nucleotides outside the gene matches: 7. The CDR3 coding sequence is TGTGCCACCAGTGATAACTCCGGGACAGGGCCCTACGAGCAGTACTTC. It specifies CATSDNSGTGPYEQYF.

The J gene is TRBJ2-4, the V gene TRBV21-1; the table's D call, TRBD1, has no DNA check behind it. TRBV21-1 is described as a pseudogene. The CDR3 has 17 residues. CDR3 residues: CASSKRAGGLAKNIQYF. CDR3 DNA sequence: TGTGCCAGCAGCAAAAGGGCAGGGGGTCTAGCCAAAAACATTCAGTACTTC.

In this sample, this clonotype turned up a few times. V is TRBV5-1 and J is TRBJ2-2; a possible D gene is TRBD2 (6 bases). V lost 5 bases and J 2 bases, leaving 19 bases between the germline ends. The CDR3 consists of 17 residues. CDR1 and CDR2 (germline): SGHRS, YFSETQ. This CDR3 reads CASSRGEGLLNTGELFF. CDR3 coding DNA: TGCGCCAGCAGTCGTGGAGAAGGACTACTTAACACCGGGGAGCTGTTTTTT.

Judged by abundance, this clonotype is medium-sized (0.01 to 0.1%). The chain employs TRBV7-8 and TRBJ2-1; possible D gene TRBD2, 6 bases. Germline CDR1 reads SGHVS; CDR2 reads FQNEAQ. Trimming removed 1 base at V and 7 bases at J, with 11 bases between. The CDR3 spans 14 residues. The CDR3 reads CASSLGLGGNEQFF. Written as DNA, the CDR3 is TGTGCCAGCAGCTTAGGACTAGGTGGGAATGAGCAGTTCTTC.